One T cell receptor (beta chain) is described in this entry. Germline CDR1 and CDR2: LNHDA and SQIVND (reference sequence). CDR3 length equals 14 residues. V gave up 7 bases and J gave up 5 bases; unmatched junction bases: 9. Profiled with immunoSEQ multiplex PCR; TCRdb holds only in-frame clones, not every one. The sample shows hundreds of thousands of clones, 80% to 90% of them seen only once. Noted treatment: some 20 received Ad26.COV2.S at low or high dose, single or two shots; several received placebo; per-sample allocation not given. Specimens were obtained on day 63 following the first vaccine or placebo injection. The data derive from a study of Ad26.COV2.S vaccination and SARS-CoV-2 variants. Overall study: Ad26.COV2.S, an intramuscular injection, was given once or twice 56 days apart.

This rearrangement joins TRBV19 to TRBJ2-3, with TRBD2 matching 7 bases. The sequenced sample was peripheral blood, obtained in a trial of Ad26.COV2.S vaccine versus placebo. This sequence originates from a person aged 18-65 years who received the Ad26.COV2.S COVID-19 vaccine or a placebo. The CDR3 here is CASTPGGAVDTQYF. Written as DNA, the CDR3 is TGTGCCAGTACCCCGGGGGGAGCGGTAGATACGCAGTATTTT.